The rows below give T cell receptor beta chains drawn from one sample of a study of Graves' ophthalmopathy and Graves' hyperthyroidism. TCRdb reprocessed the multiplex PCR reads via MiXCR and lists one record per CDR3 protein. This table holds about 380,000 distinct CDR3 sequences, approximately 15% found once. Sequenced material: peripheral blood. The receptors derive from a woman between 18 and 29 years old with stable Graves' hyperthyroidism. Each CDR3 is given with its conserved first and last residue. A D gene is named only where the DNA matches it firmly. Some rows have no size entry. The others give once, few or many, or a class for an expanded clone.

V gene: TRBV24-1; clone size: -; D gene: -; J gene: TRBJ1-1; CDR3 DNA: TGTGCCACCCAAAGGGGCACTGAAGCTTTCTTT; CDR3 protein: CATQRGTEAFF
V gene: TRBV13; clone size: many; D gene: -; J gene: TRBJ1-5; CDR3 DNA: TGTGCCAGCAGTGGCTCGGACAGACGGAATCAGCCCCAGCATTTT; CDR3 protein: CASSGSDRRNQPQHF
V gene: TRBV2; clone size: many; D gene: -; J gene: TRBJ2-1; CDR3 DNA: TGTGCCTCGGGCGTTCGGGCCTACAATGAGCAGTTCTTC; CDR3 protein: CASGVRAYNEQFF
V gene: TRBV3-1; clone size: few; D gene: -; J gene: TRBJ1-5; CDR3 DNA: TGTGTCATCCCTGACCCCCAAAAGCCCCAGCATTTT; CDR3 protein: CVIPDPQKPQHF
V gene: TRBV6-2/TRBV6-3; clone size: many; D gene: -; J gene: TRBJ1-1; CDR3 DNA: TGTGCCAGCACCGCAGTCCCCGCGAACACTGAAGCTTTCTTT; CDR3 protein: CASTAVPANTEAFF
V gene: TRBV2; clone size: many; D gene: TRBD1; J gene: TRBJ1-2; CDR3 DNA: TGTGCCAGCAGTACAGGACAGGGGGCCGCTGGCTACACCTTC; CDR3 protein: CASSTGQGAAGYTF
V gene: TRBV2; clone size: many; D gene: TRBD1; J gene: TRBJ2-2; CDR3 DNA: TGTGCCAGCAGTGAAGCGGAACGGGCTTGGACAGGGTCGAGACCCGGGGAGCTGTTTTTT; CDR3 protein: CASSEAERAWTGSRPGELFF
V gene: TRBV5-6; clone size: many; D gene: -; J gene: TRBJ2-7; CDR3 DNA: TGTGCCAGCAGCTCCCGGGACGGCTACGAGCAGTACTTC; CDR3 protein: CASSSRDGYEQYF
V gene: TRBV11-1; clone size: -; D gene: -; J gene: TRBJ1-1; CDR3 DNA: TGTGCCAGCAGCTTAATTACGGGGGGCTTTAGGAGCACTGAAGCTTTCTTT; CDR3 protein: CASSLITGGFRSTEAFF
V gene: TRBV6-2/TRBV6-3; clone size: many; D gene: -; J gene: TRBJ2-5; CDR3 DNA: TGTGCCAGCAGAGGCGCCCTGGAGACCCAGTACTTC; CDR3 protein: CASRGALETQYF
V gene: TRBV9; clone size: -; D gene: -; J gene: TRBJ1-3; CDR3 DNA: TGTGCCAGCAGCCCCAGGGTCCCGGGGGGAAACACCATATATTTT; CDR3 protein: CASSPRVPGGNTIYF
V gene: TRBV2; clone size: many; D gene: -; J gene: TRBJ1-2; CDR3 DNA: TGTGCCAGCAGTATGGGACAATTCTATGGCTACACCTTC; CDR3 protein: CASSMGQFYGYTF
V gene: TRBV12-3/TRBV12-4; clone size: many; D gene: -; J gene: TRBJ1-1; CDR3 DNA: TGTGCCAGCAGCCTCATGACAGCTGAAGCTTTCTTT; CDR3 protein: CASSLMTAEAFF
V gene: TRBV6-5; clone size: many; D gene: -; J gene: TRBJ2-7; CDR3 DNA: TGTGCCAGCAGCCCAATTTCGGGAGCCTCCTACGAGCAGTACTTC; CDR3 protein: CASSPISGASYEQYF
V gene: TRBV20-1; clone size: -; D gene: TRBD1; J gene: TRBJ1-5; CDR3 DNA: TGCAGTGCTATTGGAGGGGGCGATCAGCCCCAGCATTTT; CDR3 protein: CSAIGGGDQPQHF
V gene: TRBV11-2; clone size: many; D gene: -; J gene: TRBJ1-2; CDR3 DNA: TGTGCCAGCAGTATAAGTTCCTATGGCTACACCTTC; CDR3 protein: CASSISSYGYTF
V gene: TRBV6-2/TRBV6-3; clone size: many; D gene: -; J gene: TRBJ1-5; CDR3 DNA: TGTGCCAGCACCCAAGTAGGCGCCGGGCCCCAGCATTTT; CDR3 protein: CASTQVGAGPQHF
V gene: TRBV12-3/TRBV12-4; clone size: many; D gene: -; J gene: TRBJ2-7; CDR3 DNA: TGTGCCAGCAGTTTAGGTGGGGACGAGCAGTACTTC; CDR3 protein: CASSLGGDEQYF
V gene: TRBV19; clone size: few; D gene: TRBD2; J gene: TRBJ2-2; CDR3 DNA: TGTGCCAGTAGTATAAAGCGGGGGGGGAGCACCGGGGAGCTGTTTTTT; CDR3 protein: CASSIKRGGSTGELFF
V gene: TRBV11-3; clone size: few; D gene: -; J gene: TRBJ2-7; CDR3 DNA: TGTGCCAGCAGCCAAAGGACCCTCTCCTACGAGCAGTACTTC; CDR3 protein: CASSQRTLSYEQYF
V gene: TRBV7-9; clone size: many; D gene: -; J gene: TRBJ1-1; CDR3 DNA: TGTGCCAGCAGCTCCGGGCCGCGTAGTGAAGCTTTCTTT; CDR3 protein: CASSSGPRSEAFF
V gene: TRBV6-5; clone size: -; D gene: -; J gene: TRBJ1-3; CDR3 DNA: TGTGCCAGCAGTTACTCGGCAGGGCCCGGAAACACCATATATTTT; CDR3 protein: CASSYSAGPGNTIYF
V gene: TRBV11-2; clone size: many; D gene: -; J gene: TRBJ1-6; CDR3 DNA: TGTGCCAGCAGCTTAGATGAAGGACAGCATTCACCCCTCCACTTT; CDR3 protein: CASSLDEGQHSPLHF
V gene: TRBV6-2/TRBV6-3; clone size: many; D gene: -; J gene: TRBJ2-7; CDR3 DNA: TGTGCCAGCAGTTCACGGTTTCCCGTTGCTAATGACGAGCAGTACTTC; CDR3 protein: CASSSRFPVANDEQYF
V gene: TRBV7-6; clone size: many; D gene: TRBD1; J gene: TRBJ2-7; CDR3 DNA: TGTGCCAGCAGCTTAGTAGACAGGGCGTACGAGCAGTACTTC; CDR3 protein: CASSLVDRAYEQYF
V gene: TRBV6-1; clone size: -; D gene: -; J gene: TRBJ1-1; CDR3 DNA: TGTGCCAGCAGTGAAAACTGGGACACGAACACTGAAGCTTTCTTT; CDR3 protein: CASSENWDTNTEAFF
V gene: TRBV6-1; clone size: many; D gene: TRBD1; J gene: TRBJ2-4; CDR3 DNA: TGTGGAGGACAGGGTTTTCACTTC; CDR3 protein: CGGQGFHF
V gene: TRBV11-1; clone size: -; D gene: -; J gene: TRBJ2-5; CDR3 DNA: TGTGCCAGCAGCTTTGGATCTGGGGTAGGAGAGACCCAGTACTTC; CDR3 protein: CASSFGSGVGETQYF
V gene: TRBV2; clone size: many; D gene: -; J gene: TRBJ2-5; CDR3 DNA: TGTGCCAGCGCCTGGAGGGTTCAAGAGACCCAGTACTTC; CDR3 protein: CASAWRVQETQYF
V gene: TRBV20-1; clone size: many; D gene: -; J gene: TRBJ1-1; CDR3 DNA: TGCAGTGCTAGAGGGGCCCCAGGCAGGGTGAACACTGAAGCTTTCTTT; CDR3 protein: CSARGAPGRVNTEAFF
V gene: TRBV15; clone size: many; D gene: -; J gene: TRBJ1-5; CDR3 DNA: TGTGCCACCAGCAGAGATTCCAGGGGCCCGCAGGTTCAGCCCCAGCATTTT; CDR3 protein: CATSRDSRGPQVQPQHF
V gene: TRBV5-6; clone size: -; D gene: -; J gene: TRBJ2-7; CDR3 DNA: TGTGCCAGCAGCTTGGTGTTAGCGGTAAGCCACGAGCAGTACTTC; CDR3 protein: CASSLVLAVSHEQYF
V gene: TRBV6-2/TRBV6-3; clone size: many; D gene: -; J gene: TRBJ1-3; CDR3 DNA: TGTGCCAGCAGCCCCTCCACCGGGCGCCGGCTCTCCTCTGGAAACACCATATATTTT; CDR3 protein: CASSPSTGRRLSSGNTIYF
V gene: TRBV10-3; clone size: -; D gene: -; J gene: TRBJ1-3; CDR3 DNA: TGTGCCATCAGTGTTGGAAACACCATATATTTT; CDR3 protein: CAISVGNTIYF
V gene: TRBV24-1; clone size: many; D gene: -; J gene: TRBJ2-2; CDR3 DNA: TGTGCCACCAGTGAACGAGCCTCGGGGAGTCGTTTGAACACCGGGGAGCTGTTTTTT; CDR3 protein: CATSERASGSRLNTGELFF
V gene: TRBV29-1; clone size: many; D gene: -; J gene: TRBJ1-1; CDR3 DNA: TGCAGCGTTGTTGACGGTAACACTGAAGCTTTCTTT; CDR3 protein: CSVVDGNTEAFF
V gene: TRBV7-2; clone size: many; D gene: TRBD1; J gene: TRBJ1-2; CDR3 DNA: TGTGCCAGCAGCTTAGCGGGCGGGACAGACGGCTACACCTTC; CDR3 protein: CASSLAGGTDGYTF
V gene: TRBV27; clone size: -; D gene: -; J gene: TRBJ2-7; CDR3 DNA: TGTGCCAGCAGCTTCCTCCTCGGGGCCGAGCAGTACTTC; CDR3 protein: CASSFLLGAEQYF
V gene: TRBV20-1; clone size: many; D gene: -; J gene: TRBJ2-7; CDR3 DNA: TGCAGTGTCTCATCCGGCCCCCGGGGGGCCGAAGGAGAGCAGTACTTC; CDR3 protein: CSVSSGPRGAEGEQYF
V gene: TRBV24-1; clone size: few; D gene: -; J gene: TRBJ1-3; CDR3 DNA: TGTGCCACCAGTGACACCGGGACGTCTGGAAACACCATATATTTT; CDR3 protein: CATSDTGTSGNTIYF
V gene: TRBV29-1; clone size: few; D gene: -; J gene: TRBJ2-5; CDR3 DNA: TGCAGCGTGGACGCTAGCGCCGGGGGGACCCAGTACTTC; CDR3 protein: CSVDASAGGTQYF
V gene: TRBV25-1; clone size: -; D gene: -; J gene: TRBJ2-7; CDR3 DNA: TGTGCCAGCAGTGAATTAGGGCTAGAGGTCTCCTACGAGCAGTACTTC; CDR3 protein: CASSELGLEVSYEQYF
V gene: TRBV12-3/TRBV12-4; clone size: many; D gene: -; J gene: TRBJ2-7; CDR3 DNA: TGTGCCAGCAGTTTCGGGACGGTGGGCGAGCAGTACTTC; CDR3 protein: CASSFGTVGEQYF
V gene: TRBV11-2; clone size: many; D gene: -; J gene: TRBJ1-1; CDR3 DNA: TGTGCCAGCAGCTCCCTCCGGTCCACTGAAGCTTTCTTT; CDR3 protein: CASSSLRSTEAFF
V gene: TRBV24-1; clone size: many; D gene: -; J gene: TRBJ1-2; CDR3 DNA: TGTGCCACCAGTGATTCGAGGGGCGTCTCTGGCTACACCTTC; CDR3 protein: CATSDSRGVSGYTF
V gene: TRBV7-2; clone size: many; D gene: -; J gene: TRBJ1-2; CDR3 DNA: TGTGCCAGCAGCCCGAACCCAGGATTCTATGGCTACACCTTC; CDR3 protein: CASSPNPGFYGYTF
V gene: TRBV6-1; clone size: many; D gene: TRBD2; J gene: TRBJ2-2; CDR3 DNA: TGCGCCAGCAGTGGGGGGGACACCGGGGAGCTGTTTTTT; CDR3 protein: CASSGGDTGELFF
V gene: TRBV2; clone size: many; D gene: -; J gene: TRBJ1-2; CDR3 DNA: TGTGCCAGCAGGACGTCAGGGGGCTACACCTTC; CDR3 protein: CASRTSGGYTF
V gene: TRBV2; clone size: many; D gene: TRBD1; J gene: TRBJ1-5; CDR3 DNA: TGTGCCAGCAGTCCACAGGGGGCACAGCCCCAGCATTTT; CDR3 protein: CASSPQGAQPQHF
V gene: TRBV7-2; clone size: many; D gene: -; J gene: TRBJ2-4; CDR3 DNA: TGTGCCAGCAGCTTCCCCCCGGGGTCGTCAGTAAACATTCAATACTTC; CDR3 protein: CASSFPPGSSVNIQYF
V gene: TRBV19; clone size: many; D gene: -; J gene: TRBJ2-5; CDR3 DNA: TGTGCCAGTAGTCTGCAAAGGAGGGAGACCCAGTACTTC; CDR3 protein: CASSLQRRETQYF
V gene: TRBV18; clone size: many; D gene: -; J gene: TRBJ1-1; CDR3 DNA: TGTGCCAGCTCACCACCGCTGGGGGGTGAAGCTTTCTTT; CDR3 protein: CASSPPLGGEAFF
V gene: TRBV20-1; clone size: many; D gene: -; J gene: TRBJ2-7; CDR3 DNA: TGCAGTGCTAGTCCCGGCCCCGCCTACGAGCAGTACTTC; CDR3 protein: CSASPGPAYEQYF
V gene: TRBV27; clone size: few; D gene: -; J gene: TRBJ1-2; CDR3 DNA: TGTGCCAGCAGTTTATTACCAGGGAATAACTATGGCTACACCTTC; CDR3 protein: CASSLLPGNNYGYTF
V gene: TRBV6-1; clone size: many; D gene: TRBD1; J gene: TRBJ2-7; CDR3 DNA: TGTGCCAGCAGTGAAGAGACAGGGCCCTACGAGCAGTACTTC; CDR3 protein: CASSEETGPYEQYF